These T cell receptor beta chains were read from a single sample in a study of blood T cells in healthy people across ages. In TCRdb, the 5' RACE reads were re-called with MiXCR into one record per CDR3 protein. Counted here are fewer than 950,000 distinct CDR3 sequences, 36% occurring once; the ten biggest clones make up over 10%. The specimen was blood. All receptors derive from a man between 18 and 29 years old in good health. The CDR3 runs from the conserved cysteine through the conserved F or W. Each record gives: J gene, clone size, D gene, V gene, CDR3 length, CDR3 DNA, CDR3 protein. The D gene is left open where the match is weak. For some rows the clone size is stated as once, few or many, or as a class when expanded; others skip it.

TRBJ2-3	-	-	TRBV6-1	14	TGTGCCAGCCGAAAGGGGCCTAGCACAGATACGCAGTATTTT	CASRKGPSTDTQYF
TRBJ2-7	few	TRBD2	TRBV20-1	16	TGCAGTGCTAGAGACTCCGCTAGCGGGGGGGCCTACGAGCAGTACTTC	CSARDSASGGAYEQYF
TRBJ2-1	-	TRBD1	TRBV7-9	18	TGTGCCAGCAGCTTAGCCGGACGGGGACAGGGGAAGCACAATGAGCAGTTCTTC	CASSLAGRGQGKHNEQFF
TRBJ2-3	many	TRBD2	TRBV12-3/TRBV12-4	16	TGTGCCAGCACCCCGGGACTAGCGGGGGGCACAGATACGCAGTATTTT	CASTPGLAGGTDTQYF
TRBJ2-5	-	-	TRBV12-3/TRBV12-4	14	TGTGCCAGCACCTCCTCGGGGCAGGGGGAGACCCAGTACTTC	CASTSSGQGETQYF
TRBJ2-5	-	-	TRBV12-3/TRBV12-4	14	TGTGCCAGCAGTAAGACTAGAGGGCAAGAGACCCAGTACTTC	CASSKTRGQETQYF
TRBJ1-1	-	-	TRBV20-1	15	TGCAGTGCTAGAGATCGGGGCAGGACGAACACTGAAGCTTTCTTT	CSARDRGRTNTEAFF
TRBJ2-4	-	-	TRBV15	12	TGTGCCACCAAGAGTAGTTTTGATGAGCAGTACTTC	CATKSSFDEQYF
TRBJ1-4	few	-	TRBV7-2	14	TGTGCCAGCAGCTTAAGCTTAGGCGGTGAAAAACTGTTTTTT	CASSLSLGGEKLFF
TRBJ2-7	-	TRBD1	TRBV7-2	14	TGTGCCAGCAGCTTATCTGACAGGGCCTACGAGCAGTACTTC	CASSLSDRAYEQYF
TRBJ2-5	-	-	TRBV5-6	15	TGTGCCAGCAGCTTTGGAGGGACGGACTACAATGAGCAGTACTTC	CASSFGGTDYNEQYF
TRBJ1-1	few	TRBD1	TRBV12-3/TRBV12-4	14	TGTGCCAGCACCCAGGGGGCCCCGAACACTGAAGCTTTCTTT	CASTQGAPNTEAFF
TRBJ2-4	-	-	TRBV15	15	TGTGCCACCAGCAGAGTCTTATCAGGAGAAAACATTCAGTACTTC	CATSRVLSGENIQYF
TRBJ1-2	-	TRBD1	TRBV12-3/TRBV12-4	13	TGTGCCAGCAGTGTAGCGACAGGGGGGATCCACACCTTC	CASSVATGGIHTF
TRBJ1-1	-	-	TRBV2	12	TGTGCCAGCAGCGCTAAGAACACTGAAGCTTTCTTT	CASSAKNTEAFF
TRBJ1-1	few	-	TRBV3-1	15	TGTGCCAGCAGCCCGGGTCTATCAACAGGCACTGAAGCTTTCTTT	CASSPGLSTGTEAFF
TRBJ2-2	-	TRBD2	TRBV10-2	16	TGCGCCAGCGGAAAGACTAGCGGGGTCGGAACCGGGGAGCTGTTTTTT	CASGKTSGVGTGELFF
TRBJ2-1	many	TRBD1	TRBV29-1	13	TGCAGCGTCGACGGGACAGGGGGTATTATTCCGTTCTTC	CSVDGTGGIIPFF
TRBJ1-5	few	TRBD1	TRBV12-3/TRBV12-4	15	TGTGCCAGCAGTCCCGCCGGGACAGGGAGGCAGCCCCAGCATTTT	CASSPAGTGRQPQHF
TRBJ1-3	once	-	TRBV12-3/TRBV12-4	14	TGTGCCAGCGGAAATTACAGGGAACGAAACACCATATATTTT	CASGNYRERNTIYF
TRBJ1-5	-	-	TRBV20-1	15	TGCAGTGCTAGAGATGACGGATTAGCGGATCAGCCCCAGCATTTT	CSARDDGLADQPQHF
TRBJ2-7	-	-	TRBV4-1	17	TGCGCCAGCAGCCAAGCAGCCCACAGCAAAAGCACGTACGAGCAGTACTTC	CASSQAAHSKSTYEQYF
TRBJ2-7	-	-	TRBV9	15	TGTGCCAGCAGCGTAGCAACGGGACGGGGGTACGAGCAGTACTTC	CASSVATGRGYEQYF
TRBJ1-2	-	TRBD1	TRBV6-6	13	TGTGCCAGCACGAACCCAGGGGGCAATGGCTACACCTTC	CASTNPGGNGYTF
TRBJ1-2	-	TRBD1	TRBV6-4	13	TGTGCCAGCAGCACCAGACAGGGCTATGGCTACACCTTC	CASSTRQGYGYTF
TRBJ2-5	many	-	TRBV12-3/TRBV12-4	13	TGTGCCAGCAGCTACGGGACCCCAGAGACCCAGTACTTC	CASSYGTPETQYF
TRBJ1-1	-	-	TRBV7-2	15	TGTGCCAGCAGCTTAGCCGGGGGCGTGGACACTGAAGCTTTCTTT	CASSLAGGVDTEAFF
TRBJ1-5	many	-	TRBV6-6	15	TGTGCCAGCAACCTAGGGGAGGGGAGCAATCAGCCCCAGCATTTT	CASNLGEGSNQPQHF
TRBJ1-1	-	-	TRBV7-8	16	TGTGCCAGCAGATCCTTCCCTTGGGAGCTGAACACTGAAGCTTTCTTT	CASRSFPWELNTEAFF
TRBJ1-3	-	TRBD1	TRBV20-1	13	TGCAGTGCTAAGGACAGGGTTTATAGCACCATATATTTT	CSAKDRVYSTIYF
TRBJ1-5	few	TRBD1	TRBV6-1	15	TGTGCCAGCAGTGAGGGACAGGCCTTGGATCAGCCCCAGCATTTT	CASSEGQALDQPQHF
TRBJ1-2	many	TRBD1	TRBV15	15	TGTGCCACCAGCAGAAAGGTTGGGACAGGGGATGGCTACACCTTC	CATSRKVGTGDGYTF
TRBJ2-1	few	TRBD2	TRBV3-1	15	TGTGCCAGCAGCCGGTTTAGCGGGGTCGTCGATGAGCAGTTCTTC	CASSRFSGVVDEQFF
TRBJ2-4	-	TRBD2	TRBV7-2	16	TGTGCCAGCAGCCTAATGGTCGGGGGGGCCAAAAACATTCAGTACTTC	CASSLMVGGAKNIQYF
TRBJ1-1	-	-	TRBV7-9	14	TGTGCCAGCAGCCCCGGGTTGGGCGTAGTCCCAGCTTTCTTT	CASSPGLGVVPAFF
TRBJ1-5	few	TRBD1	TRBV6-2/TRBV6-3	17	TGTGCCAGCAGCCGGGACAGTAGTCGTATGGGCAATCAGCCCCAGCATTTT	CASSRDSSRMGNQPQHF
TRBJ2-1	-	-	TRBV20-1	15	TGCAGTGCTAGACTGGCGGGGGCCCAATACAATGAGCAGTTCTTC	CSARLAGAQYNEQFF
TRBJ1-1	few	-	TRBV20-1	14	TGCAGTGCTAGAGGGGGACGGACGAACACTGAAGCTTTCTTT	CSARGGRTNTEAFF
TRBJ2-5	-	TRBD2	TRBV7-2	15	TGTGCCAGCAGCGAGGGACTAGCGGGGGGGGAGACCCAGTACTTC	CASSEGLAGGETQYF
TRBJ1-1	-	-	TRBV5-1	15	TGCGCCAGCAGCTCGCGGGGGGAGCCGAACACTGAAGCTTTCTTT	CASSSRGEPNTEAFF
TRBJ2-7	-	-	TRBV4-3	14	TGCGCCAGCAGTCGCGCTCGTAGGGTCTACGAGCAGTACTTC	CASSRARRVYEQYF
TRBJ2-1	-	TRBD2	TRBV6-2/TRBV6-3	18	TGTGCCAGCAGTTACGTACTAGCGGGGGGCTTCTCCCACAATGAGCAGTTCTTC	CASSYVLAGGFSHNEQFF
TRBJ2-1	-	TRBD1	TRBV2	15	TGTGCCAGCACCCTTTATGGACAGGGTGCTACTGAGCAGTTCTTC	CASTLYGQGATEQFF
TRBJ2-3	few	-	TRBV2	16	TGTGCCAGCAGTGATCTGGGGGCTGTTAGCACAGATACGCAGTATTTT	CASSDLGAVSTDTQYF
TRBJ2-3	once	TRBD2	TRBV5-1	16	TGCGCCAGCAGCTTGCTTTCTGCTAGCGGGGGGGACACGCAGTATTTT	CASSLLSASGGDTQYF
TRBJ1-5	-	TRBD1	TRBV29-1	13	TGCAGCGTCGGAGGGGGACAGAATCAGCCCCAGCATTTT	CSVGGGQNQPQHF
TRBJ2-7	many	-	TRBV29-1	13	TGCAGCGTTGTAGGGCGTTTATCCTACGAGCAGTACTTC	CSVVGRLSYEQYF
TRBJ2-7	-	-	TRBV10-3	11	TGTGCCATCAGTGAGGGCTACGAGCAGTACTTC	CAISEGYEQYF
TRBJ2-5	-	-	TRBV7-9	17	TGTGCCAGCAGCCCCCCGCCCGTGATAGGGGACCAAGAGACCCAGTACTTC	CASSPPPVIGDQETQYF
TRBJ2-3	many	-	TRBV4-3	14	TGCGCCAGCAGCCAAGATAAAGAGTCAGATACGCAGTATTTT	CASSQDKESDTQYF
TRBJ2-3	-	TRBD1	TRBV12-3/TRBV12-4	16	TGTGCCAGCAGGAGCCCAGGGGGCAGGAGCTCAGATACGCAGTATTTT	CASRSPGGRSSDTQYF
TRBJ1-4	many	-	TRBV6-2/TRBV6-3	14	TGTGCCAGCTCCAGATGGGGTCCTGGTGAAAAACTGTTTTTT	CASSRWGPGEKLFF
TRBJ1-2	few	-	TRBV7-9	15	TGTGCCAGCAGCCCAACAGGCTCGACGATTAGTGGCTACACCTTC	CASSPTGSTISGYTF
TRBJ2-3	-	-	TRBV6-2/TRBV6-3	16	TGTGCCAGCAGTAAGATACCGGGACGGGGTTCAGATACGCAGTATTTT	CASSKIPGRGSDTQYF
TRBJ2-3	-	-	TRBV20-1	15	TGCAGTGCTAGTGCGAACGGGGCTAGCACAGATGCGCAGTATTTT	CSASANGASTDAQYF
TRBJ2-3	once	-	TRBV7-8	13	TGTGCCGGCAGCCCATCGATATCGGATACGCAGTATTTT	CAGSPSISDTQYF
TRBJ1-3	few	-	TRBV5-5	15	TGTGCCAGCAGCTTTAGGGCCTCCTTCCTGGACACCATATATTTT	CASSFRASFLDTIYF
TRBJ1-6	-	-	TRBV7-2	14	TGTGCCAGCAGCGACGGACGGCGGAATTCACCCCTCCACTTT	CASSDGRRNSPLHF